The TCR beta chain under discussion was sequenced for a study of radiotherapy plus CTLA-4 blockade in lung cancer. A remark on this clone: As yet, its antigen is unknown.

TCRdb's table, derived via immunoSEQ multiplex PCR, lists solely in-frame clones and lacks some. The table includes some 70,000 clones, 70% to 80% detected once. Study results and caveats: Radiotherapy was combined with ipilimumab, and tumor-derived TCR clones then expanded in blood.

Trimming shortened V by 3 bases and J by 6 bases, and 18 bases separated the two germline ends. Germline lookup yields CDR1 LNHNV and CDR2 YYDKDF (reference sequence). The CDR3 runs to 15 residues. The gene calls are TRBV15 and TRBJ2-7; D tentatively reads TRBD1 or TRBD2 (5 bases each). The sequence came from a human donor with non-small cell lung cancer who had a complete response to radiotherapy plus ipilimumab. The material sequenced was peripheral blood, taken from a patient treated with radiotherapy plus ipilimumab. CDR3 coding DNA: TGTGCCACCAGCAGGACGAGGGACCGGCCGGGCGAGCAGTACTTC. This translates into CATSRTRDRPGEQYF.